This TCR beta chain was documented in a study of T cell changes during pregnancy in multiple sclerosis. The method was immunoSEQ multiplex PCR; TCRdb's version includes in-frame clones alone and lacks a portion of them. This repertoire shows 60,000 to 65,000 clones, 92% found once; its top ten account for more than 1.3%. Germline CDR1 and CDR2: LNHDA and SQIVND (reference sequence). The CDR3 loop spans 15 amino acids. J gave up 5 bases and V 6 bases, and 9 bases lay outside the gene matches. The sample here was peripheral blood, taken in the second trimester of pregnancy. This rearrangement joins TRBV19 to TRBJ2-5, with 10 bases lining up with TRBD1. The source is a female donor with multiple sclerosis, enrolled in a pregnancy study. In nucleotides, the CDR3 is TGTGCCAGTAGGGAAGGGACAGGGGATTCGGAGACCCAGTACTTC. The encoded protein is CASREGTGDSETQYF.